The table lists the clone carrying this TCR beta chain with many counts. Its specificity is unknown. Time point defined: persistent/refractory GD, antithyroid drugs over 5 years with positive TRAb. Generation of the TCR library employed RNA extracted from PBMCs. The patient group derived from an endocrinology department in Xi'an, China. According to the study, TCR beta libraries were built with iRepertoire HTBI primers and CDR3-region Arm-PCR. TCRdb passed the multiplex PCR reads through MiXCR, listing each CDR3 protein once. The sample has 650,000 to 700,000 distinct CDR3 sequences; around 30% are singletons. The ends were cut back, 6 bases at V and 7 bases at J, with 13 bases in the middle. CDR3 length: 14 residues. CDR1 is MDHEN, CDR2 SYDVKM, per germline. This specimen comes from a study of regulatory T cells in long-lasting Graves disease. General study results and limits: TCR diversity was lower in persistent than newly diagnosed Graves' disease. Clonotypes that were public and shared totalled around 2,700 in persistent patients versus approximately 970 in new patients.

The sample was peripheral blood mononuclear cells (PBMCs), taken when the disease was refractory, from a patient treated with antithyroid drugs. The chain joins TRBV28 to TRBJ1-6; D is uncertain. This clonotype was sampled from a female donor with Graves disease. CDR3 loop: CASRAEGKNSPLHF. Here the CDR3 DNA reads TGTGCCAGCAGGGCGGAGGGCAAGAATTCACCCCTCCACTTT.